This record looks at one T cell receptor (beta chain) sequence and its context. As yet, its antigen is unknown. Method: immunoSEQ multiplex PCR; TCRdb's copy keeps in-frame clones and lacks some. Here the sample spans about 690,000 clones, around 90% being singletons. This specimen belongs to a study of shared clonotypes between healthy human individuals. General study findings and limits: About 4.5% of naive CD4 clonotypes were common to several donors. Estimated richness values were generally larger in naive subsets than in memory subsets. Exclusively blood specimens were collected; tissue repertoires likely differ.

J was trimmed by 4 bases and V by 5 bases; bases with no gene match: 6. The germline gives CDR1 SSHAT, CDR2 FNYEAQ (reference sequence). The CDR3 loop spans 16 amino acids. This chain connects TRBV7-7 to TRBJ2-5, with TRBD2 identical over 14 bases. The specimen sequenced was memory CD8+ T cells from PBMCs. Specified subset: CD45RO+ cells pooled with CCR7-negative TemRA cells. The receptor comes from a man younger than 35 in good health. Some clones in this sample may be carry-over from other donors' samples. CDR3: CASSLGLAGGRETQYF. In DNA, the CDR3 is TGTGCCAGCAGCCTCGGACTAGCGGGAGGTAGAGAGACCCAGTACTTC.